A single sample is the source of the 19 T cell receptor beta chains below, sequenced in a study of shared clonotypes between healthy human individuals. Some clones are missing from TCRdb's copy, which holds only in-frame ones; the method was immunoSEQ multiplex PCR. The sample has 2 million to 3 million clones, roughly 93% seen once. Sequencing used naive CD4+ T cells from PBMCs. The sample's subset: CD45RA+ positively selected. The receptors originated from a man between 18 and 35 years old in good health. Some clones in this sample may be carry-over from other donors' samples.

The V gene is TRBV18, the J gene TRBJ2-7; 7 nucleotides line up with TRBD1. The V segment lost 6 bases and the J segment 0 bases; nucleotides outside the gene matches: 11. The germline CDR1 and CDR2 sequences are KGHSH and LQKENI. The CDR3 consists of 16 residues. CDR3 coding DNA: TGTGCCAGCTCCCCGAGCTCGGCAGGGGGCTCCTACGAGCAGTACTTC. Translation: CASSPSSAGGSYEQYF.

This chain uses TRBV11-2 with TRBJ1-2; D perhaps matches TRBD1 (6 bases). Germline V gene lookup returns CDR1 SGHAT and CDR2 FQNNGV. Deletions cut 1 base from V and 4 bases from J, with 13 bases between. The CDR3 contains 15 residues. The CDR3 here is CASSLGTGRGYGYTF. The CDR3 DNA reads as TGTGCCAGCAGCTTAGGTACAGGGAGAGGCTATGGCTACACCTTC.

This clone was recorded once. This chain connects TRBV28 to TRBJ2-3, with TRBD2 identical over 12 bases. The V gene end was trimmed by 5 bases and the J gene end by 5 bases; junction bases not matched to a gene: 8. This CDR3 comprises 16 residues. The germline V gene has CDR1 MDHEN and CDR2 SYDVKM. The CDR3 sequence: CASSPPSGRGKDTQYF. The CDR3 nucleotides are TGTGCCAGCAGTCCCCCTAGCGGGAGGGGAAAAGATACGCAGTATTTT.

The chain has TRBV4-2 and TRBJ2-5; TRBD2 matches 9 bases. The CDR3 runs 18 residues. Germline CDR1 LGHNA, CDR2 YNFKEQ. V lost 1 base to trimming and J lost 0 bases; unmatched junction nucleotides: 9. The chain's CDR3 is CASSQGSAASGNQETQYF. For the CDR3, the DNA is TGTGCCAGCAGCCAAGGATCTGCCGCTAGCGGGAACCAAGAGACCCAGTACTTC.

The chain links TRBV28 to TRBJ1-1; 9 bases map to TRBD1. Germline CDR1 reads MDHEN; CDR2 reads SYDVKM. V lost 5 bases and J lost 5; bases outside the gene matches: 6. The CDR3 consists of 14 residues. The CDR3 sequence is CASSGPGTGTEAFF. The CDR3 DNA sequence: TGTGCCAGCAGTGGTCCCGGGACAGGGACTGAAGCTTTCTTT.

The gene calls are TRBV19 and TRBJ1-1; a possible D gene is TRBD1 (5 bases). This CDR3 contains 14 residues. Trimming took off 6 bases at V and 6 bases at J, with 17 bases between the two ends. CDR1 is LNHDA, CDR2 SQIVND, per germline (reference sequence). CDR3 region: CASSHRDRPAEAFF. The CDR3 DNA reads as TGTGCCAGTAGCCACCGGGACCGGCCGGCTGAAGCTTTCTTT.

Details on this clone: Within the sample, other DNA sequences also encode this same CDR3. V gene TRBV29-1 combines with J gene TRBJ2-7; possibly TRBD2 for D (6 bases). Germline values: CDR1 SQVTM, CDR2 ANQGSEA. The CDR3 sequence is 12 residues long. Trimming pared 4 bases from V and 4 bases from J, leaving 11 bases between. The CDR3 spells CSVASGSYEQYF. The CDR3 DNA follows: TGCAGCGTTGCCAGCGGGTCATACGAGCAGTACTTC.

The CDR3 coding sequence is TGTGCCAGCAGCACGGGGCTAGAGACCCAGTACTTC. This encodes CASSTGLETQYF. This rearrangement joins TRBV5-6 to TRBJ2-5; D is tentatively TRBD1 or TRBD2 (5 bases each). Germline V lookup: CDR1 SGHDT, CDR2 YYEEEE. The V end lost 4 bases, the J end lost 4 bases, and 8 bases lay between the germline ends. This CDR3 is built from 12 residues.

The chain employs TRBV6-5 and TRBJ1-1; a weak D match, TRBD1 (5 bases). This CDR3 spans 12 amino acids. The V and J ends lost 6 bases and 8 bases respectively, with 13 bases between them. Germline V lookup: CDR1 MNHEY, CDR2 SVGAGI. Here the CDR3 reads CASRGWGEEAFF. The CDR3 coding sequence is TGTGCCAGCAGGGGATGGGGGGAGGAAGCTTTCTTT.

V is TRBV6-1 and J is TRBJ1-1; 12 nucleotides align to TRBD1. The germline CDR1 and CDR2 sequences are MNHNS and SASEGT. The CDR3 is 17 amino acids. Trimming removed 4 bases from V and 3 bases from J; junction bases left unmatched: 9. CDR3 residues: CASSGGGQGARYTEAFF. CDR3 nucleotide sequence: TGTGCCAGCAGTGGGGGGGGACAGGGGGCTCGTTACACTGAAGCTTTCTTT.

As regards this clone: Other nucleotide sequences in the sample specify the same CDR3. The chain links TRBV7-9 to TRBJ2-1, with 11 bases lining up with TRBD2. J was trimmed by 1 base and V by 5 bases; bases with no gene match: 4. The CDR3 has 16 amino acids. CDR1 and CDR2 (germline): SEHNR, FQNEAQ (reference sequence). The CDR3 region has the DNA TGTGCCAGCAGCCGTACTAGCGGGAGATCCTACAATGAGCAGTTCTTC. Translating it yields CASSRTSGRSYNEQFF.

V usage is TRBV28 and J usage is TRBJ2-7; 7 positions match TRBD2. The CDR3 consists of 12 residues. The junction had 3 bases not matched to a gene; V was cut back by 4 bases and J by 6 bases. Germline V CDR1 and CDR2: MDHEN, SYDVKM. The CDR3 spells CASSYAGVEQYF. The DNA of the CDR3 is TGTGCCAGCAGTTATGCGGGGGTCGAGCAGTACTTC.

The V gene is TRBV4-1, the J gene TRBJ2-3, with TRBD2 identical over 10 bases. The V gene's germline CDR1 is MGHRA and CDR2 YSYEKL. CDR3 length: 20 amino acids. Germline trimming cut 0 bases from V and 0 bases from J; bases unmatched to any gene: 12. This CDR3 reads CASSQDIPLAGAPSTDTQYF. CDR3 coding DNA: TGCGCCAGCAGCCAAGATATCCCCCTAGCGGGAGCCCCGAGCACAGATACGCAGTATTTT.

The genes are TRBV28 and TRBJ2-7; possibly TRBD2 for D (6 bases). Germline V gives CDR1 MDHEN, CDR2 SYDVKM. The CDR3 contains 14 residues. Trimming pared 7 bases from V and 1 base from J, leaving 14 bases between. The CDR3 coding sequence is TGTGCCAGCATTCGGGGGTATAAGTCCTACGAGCAGTACTTC. Translation: CASIRGYKSYEQYF. Full variable domain (remainder filled in from reference TRBV28 and TRBJ2-7): DVKVTQSSRYLVKRTGEKVFLECVQDMDHENMFWYRQDPGLGLRLIYFSYDVKMKEKGDIPEGYSVSREKKERFSLILESASTNQTSMYLCASIRGYKSYEQYFGPGTRLTVT.

The J gene is TRBJ2-1, the V gene TRBV7-2; a possible D gene is TRBD2 (7 bases). V was trimmed by 6 bases and J by 4 bases, leaving 10 bases between them. Germline values: CDR1 SGHTA, CDR2 FQGNSA. This CDR3 contains 13 residues. CDR3 bases: TGTGCCAGCAGGGGGGGGCTTTACAATGAGCAGTTCTTC. Protein sequence: CASRGGLYNEQFF.

This chain connects TRBV5-4 to TRBJ1-1; D uncertain. CDR1 is SGHNT, CDR2 YYREEE, per germline (reference sequence). The CDR3 sequence is 15 residues long. Between the trimmed V and J ends, which lost 5 bases and 1 base, there was a span of 15 bases. CDR3 coding DNA: TGTGCCAGCAGTCTCATCGGGGTAGAGAACACTGAAGCTTTCTTT. This sequence encodes CASSLIGVENTEAFF.

This clone appeared a single time. In nucleotides, the CDR3 is TGCAGCGTCGGGACCCCCTACGAGCAGTACTTC. Translated, it gives CSVGTPYEQYF. The V call is TRBV29-1, the J call TRBJ2-5; the D call may be TRBD1 or TRBD2 (5 bases each). The DNA matches TRBJ2-7 better at its end, which makes the J call doubtful. This CDR3 contains 11 residues. Germline V gene sequence: CDR1 SQVTM, CDR2 ANQGSEA.

The gene calls are TRBV2 and TRBJ2-5, with a weak D call TRBD2 (6 bases). V lost 7 bases and J 5 bases, leaving 26 bases between the germline ends. Germline V CDR1 and CDR2: SNHLY, FYNNEI. The CDR3 loop spans 17 amino acids. For the CDR3, the DNA is TGTGCCAGCACCAGGTACGGGAGCGTTACAAGCTCGGAGACCCAGTACTTC. This sequence encodes CASTRYGSVTSSETQYF.

This chain joins TRBV5-1 and TRBJ2-1; no clear D. CDR1 SGHRS and CDR2 YFSETQ come from the germline V gene. With 1 base removed from V and 9 bases from J, the gap between germline ends came to 14 bases. The CDR3 is made up of 14 amino acids. For the CDR3, the DNA is TGCGCCAGCAGCTTGCCGCAGGTGTGGCCTGAGCAGTTCTTC. Its protein is CASSLPQVWPEQFF.